This TCR beta chain was captured by sequencing in a study of human T cells and chemical hapten exposure. Overall study context: Readings were taken at 6 days from patch tests that had applied 0.01% DPC to the upper back. Findings of the study overall: With DPC sensitization, TCRs exceeding 1 in 1000 frequency showed no change. Large CDR3 similarity clusters arose significantly more often from expanded TCRs than from controls.

Time point of the sample: pre-sensitization, week 0. The treatment: therapeutic diphenylcyclopropenone sensitization with weekly scalp DPC. This clonotype was recorded a few times. Antigen specificity is unknown. TCRdb reanalysed the RACE reads using MiXCR and keeps one entry per CDR3 protein. The sample contains under 400,000 distinct CDR3 sequences, less than 6.5% of which appear only once. The trim removed 2 bases at V and 5 bases at J, leaving 10 bases unmatched. Germline lookup yields CDR1 MNHNS and CDR2 SASEGT. The length of the CDR3 is 16 residues. The chain links TRBV6-1 to TRBJ1-2; 8 bases fit TRBD1. The TCR was taken from a woman aged 45-65 years with alopecia areata. Some clones in this sample may be carry-over from other donors' samples. Sequenced here: whole blood, sampled in connection with sensitization to the hapten diphenylcyclopropenone (DPC). DNA for the CDR3: TGTGCCAGCAGTGAAACTCCCGGACAGGGAGGATATGGCTACACCTTC. This encodes CASSETPGQGGYGYTF.